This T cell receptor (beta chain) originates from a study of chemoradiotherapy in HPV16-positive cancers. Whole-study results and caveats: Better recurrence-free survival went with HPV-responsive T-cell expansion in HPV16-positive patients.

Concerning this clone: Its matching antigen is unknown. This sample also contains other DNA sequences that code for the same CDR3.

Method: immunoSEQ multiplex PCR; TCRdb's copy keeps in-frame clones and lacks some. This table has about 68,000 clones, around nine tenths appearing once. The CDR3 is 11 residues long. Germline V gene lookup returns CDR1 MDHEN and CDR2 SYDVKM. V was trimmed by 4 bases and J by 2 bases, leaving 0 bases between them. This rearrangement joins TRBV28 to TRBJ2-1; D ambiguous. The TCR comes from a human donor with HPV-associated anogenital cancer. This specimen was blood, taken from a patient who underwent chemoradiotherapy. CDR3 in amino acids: CASSSYNEQFF. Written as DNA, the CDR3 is TGTGCCAGCAGTTCCTACAATGAGCAGTTCTTC.